The 6 T cell receptor beta chains presented below share a single source sample, sequenced in a study of human T cells and chemical hapten exposure. Time point defined: patch test 3, about 24 weeks after DPC sensitization. Treatment given: therapeutic diphenylcyclopropenone sensitization with weekly scalp DPC. In TCRdb, the RACE reads were re-called with MiXCR into one record per CDR3 protein. Of about 84,000 distinct CDR3 sequences in the sample, more than 10% were seen once. Sequencing was performed on whole blood, taken in connection with sensitization to the hapten diphenylcyclopropenone (DPC). These receptors all stem from a woman between 45 and 60 years old with alopecia areata. Some clones in this sample may be carry-over from other donors' samples.

This clonotype was seen repeatedly, ten times or more. The DNA for the CDR3 is TGTGCAAGTCGCTTAGCGACGGACAACTGGATTGATACGCAGTATTTT. This codes for CASRLATDNWIDTQYF. The rearrangement links TRBV12-2 to TRBJ2-3; whether TRBD1, the table's D call, matches the DNA was not checked. TRBV12-2 is noted as a pseudogene. The CDR3 runs to 16 residues.

This clonotype was recorded at least ten times. The chain carries TRBV5-5 and TRBJ1-3; D is undetermined. This CDR3 is built from 14 residues. Per the germline V gene, CDR1 is SGHKS and CDR2 is YYEKEE (reference sequence). The V end lost 0 bases, the J end lost 0 bases, and 4 bases lay between the germline ends. The CDR3 here is CASSLVSSGNTIYF. The CDR3 bases are TGTGCCAGCAGCTTGGTGAGCTCTGGAAACACCATATATTTT.

This clonotype turned up a few times. V gene TRBV29-1 combines with J gene TRBJ2-7; 10 nucleotides line up with TRBD2. Germline V gene sequence: CDR1 SQVTM, CDR2 ANQGSEA. V shed 4 bases and J 7 bases; nucleotides not matched to a gene: 10. The CDR3 covers 14 residues. The CDR3 DNA reads TGCAGCGTTGTTCAGCTAGCGGGAGTGGGAGAGCAGTACTTC. Translated, it gives CSVVQLAGVGEQYF.

This chain connects TRBV5-1 to TRBJ2-7, with a tentative D call TRBD1 (6 bases). The CDR3 has 14 residues. The V gene lost 4 bases and the J gene lost 2 bases, with 13 bases spanning the gap. The germline V gene encodes CDR1 SGHRS and CDR2 YFSETQ. The CDR3 spells CASSKDRLTYEQYF. The DNA for the CDR3 is TGCGCCAGCAGCAAGGACAGACTTACCTACGAGCAGTACTTC. Filled out from reference TRBV5-1 and TRBJ2-7, the complete variable domain reads KAGVTQTPRYLIKTRGQQVTLSCSPISGHRSVSWYQQTPGQGLQFLFEYFSETQRNKGNFPGRFSGRQFSNSRSEMNVSTLELGDSALYLCASSKDRLTYEQYFGPGTRLTVT.

This sequence joins TRBV19 and TRBJ1-1; TRBD1 matches 9 bases. Trimming took 5 bases from V and 5 from J; bases not matched to a gene: 6. The CDR3 runs 14 residues. CDR1 is LNHDA and CDR2 is SQIVND in the germline V gene (reference sequence). In nucleotides, the CDR3 is TGTGCCAGTAGTTCACAGGGGGCGCAGACTGAAGCTTTCTTT. It is translated as CASSSQGAQTEAFF. The full variable domain, completed using reference TRBV19 and TRBJ1-1, is DGGITQSPKYLFRKEGQNVTLSCEQNLNHDAMYWYRQDPGQGLRLIYYSQIVNDFQKGDIAEGYSVSREKKESFPLTVTSAQKNPTAFYLCASSSQGAQTEAFFGQGTRLTVV.

This clonotype was observed a handful of times. The chain links TRBV6-2 or TRBV6-3 to TRBJ2-1; 9 nucleotides agree with TRBD2. V gave up 6 bases and J gave up 9 bases; unmatched junction bases: 18. Germline V gives CDR1 MNHEY, CDR2 SVGEGT. The CDR3 sequence is 17 residues long. DNA of the CDR3: TGTGCCAGCAGCCCCCGCGGGAGGGGTATCATTACAAGTGAGCAGTTCTTC. This gives the protein CASSPRGRGIITSEQFF.